This T cell receptor beta chain emerged from a study of cytomegalovirus exposure and HLA in healthy donors. Study-wide findings and caveats: Further analysis, carried out later, found HLA-associated TCR beta chains more clonally expanded than equally common other chains.

Of note for this clone: Antigen specificity is unknown.

V lost 4 bases to trimming and J lost 7 bases; unmatched junction nucleotides: 5. The CDR3 runs to 13 residues. The V gene's germline CDR1 is SGDLS and CDR2 YYNGEE. The PCR employed 60 Vbeta primers together with 13 Jbeta primers. Assay: immunoSEQ multiplex PCR; the TCRdb copy retains only in-frame clones and omits some. The sample has about 180,000 clones, about 82% seen once. The clonotype comes from a woman aged 25 to 39 in good health and CMV-seronegative. Sequencing was done on a sample of PBMCs. This chain uses TRBV9 with TRBJ2-7, with 10 bases that match TRBD1. The CDR3 loop reads CASSSDRGREQYF. CDR3 in DNA: TGTGCCAGCAGCTCCGACAGGGGGCGGGAGCAGTACTTC.